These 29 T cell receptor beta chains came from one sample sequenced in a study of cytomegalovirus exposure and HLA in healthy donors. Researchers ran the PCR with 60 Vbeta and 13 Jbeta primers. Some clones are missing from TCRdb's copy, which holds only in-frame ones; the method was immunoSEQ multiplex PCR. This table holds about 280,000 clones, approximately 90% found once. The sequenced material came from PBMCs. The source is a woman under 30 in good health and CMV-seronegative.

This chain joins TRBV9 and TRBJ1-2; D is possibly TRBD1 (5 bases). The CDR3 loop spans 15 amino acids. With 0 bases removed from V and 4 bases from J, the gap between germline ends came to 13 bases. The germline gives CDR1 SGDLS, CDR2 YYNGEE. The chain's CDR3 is CASSVEEEGAYGYTF. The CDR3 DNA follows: TGTGCCAGCAGCGTAGAAGAGGAAGGGGCCTATGGCTACACCTTC.

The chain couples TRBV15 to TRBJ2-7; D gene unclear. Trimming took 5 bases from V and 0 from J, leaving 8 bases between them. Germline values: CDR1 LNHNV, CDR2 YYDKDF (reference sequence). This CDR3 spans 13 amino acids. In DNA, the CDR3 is TGTGCCACCAGCGTGGCCTTCTCCTACGAGCAGTACTTC. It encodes CATSVAFSYEQYF.

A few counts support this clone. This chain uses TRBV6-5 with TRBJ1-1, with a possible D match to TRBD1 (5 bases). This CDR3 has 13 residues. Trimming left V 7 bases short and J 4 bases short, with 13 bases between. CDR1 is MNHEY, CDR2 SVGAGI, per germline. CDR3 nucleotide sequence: TGTGCCAGCAACCAAGGGGCTTTCACTGAAGCTTTCTTT. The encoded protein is CASNQGAFTEAFF.

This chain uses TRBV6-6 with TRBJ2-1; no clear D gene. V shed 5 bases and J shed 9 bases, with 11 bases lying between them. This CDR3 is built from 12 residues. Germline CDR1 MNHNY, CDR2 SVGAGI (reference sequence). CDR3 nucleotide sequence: TGTGCCAGCAGTCCCCACTCGGGTGAGCAGTTCTTC. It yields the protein CASSPHSGEQFF.

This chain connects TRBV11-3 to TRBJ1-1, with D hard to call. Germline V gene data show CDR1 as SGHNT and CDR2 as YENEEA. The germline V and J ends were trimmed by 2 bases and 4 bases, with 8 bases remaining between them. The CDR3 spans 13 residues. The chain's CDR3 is CASSLQRSTEAFF. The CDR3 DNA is TGTGCCAGCAGCTTACAGAGGAGCACTGAAGCTTTCTTT.

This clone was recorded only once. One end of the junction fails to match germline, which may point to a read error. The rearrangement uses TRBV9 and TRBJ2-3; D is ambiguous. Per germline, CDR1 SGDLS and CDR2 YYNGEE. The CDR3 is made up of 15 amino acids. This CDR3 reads CASSVVSLESDAQYF. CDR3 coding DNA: TGTGCCAGCAGCGTAGTTTCTTTGGAGTCAGATGCGCAGTATTTT.

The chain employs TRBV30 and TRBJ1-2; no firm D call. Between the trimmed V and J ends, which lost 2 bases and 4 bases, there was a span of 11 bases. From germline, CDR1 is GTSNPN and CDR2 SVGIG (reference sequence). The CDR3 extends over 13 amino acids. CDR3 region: CAWSRLGLYGYTF. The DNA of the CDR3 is TGTGCCTGGAGTCGGCTGGGCCTCTATGGCTACACCTTC.

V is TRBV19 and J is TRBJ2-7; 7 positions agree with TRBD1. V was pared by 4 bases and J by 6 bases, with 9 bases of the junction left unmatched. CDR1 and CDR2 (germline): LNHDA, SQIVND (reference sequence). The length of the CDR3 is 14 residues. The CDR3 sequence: CASSTTGNWGEQYF. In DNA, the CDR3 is TGTGCCAGTAGTACGACAGGGAACTGGGGCGAGCAGTACTTC.

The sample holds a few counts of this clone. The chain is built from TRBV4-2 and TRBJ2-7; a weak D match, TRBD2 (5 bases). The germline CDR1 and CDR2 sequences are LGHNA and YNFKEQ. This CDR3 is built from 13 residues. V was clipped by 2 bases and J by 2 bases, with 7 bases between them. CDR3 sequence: CASSQRDTYEQYF. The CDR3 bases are TGTGCCAGCAGCCAACGGGATACCTACGAGCAGTACTTC.

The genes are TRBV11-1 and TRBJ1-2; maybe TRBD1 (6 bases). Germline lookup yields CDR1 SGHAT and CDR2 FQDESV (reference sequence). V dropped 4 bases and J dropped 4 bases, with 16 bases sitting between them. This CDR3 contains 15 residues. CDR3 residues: CASSSENTGTYGYTF. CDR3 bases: TGTGCCAGCAGCTCGGAAAATACAGGGACCTATGGCTACACCTTC. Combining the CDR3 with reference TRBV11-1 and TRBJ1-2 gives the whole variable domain EAEVAQSPRYKITEKSQAVAFWCDPISGHATLYWYRQILGQGPELLVQFQDESVVDDSQLPKDRFSAERLKGVDSTLKIQPAELGDSAMYLCASSSENTGTYGYTFGSGTRLTVV.

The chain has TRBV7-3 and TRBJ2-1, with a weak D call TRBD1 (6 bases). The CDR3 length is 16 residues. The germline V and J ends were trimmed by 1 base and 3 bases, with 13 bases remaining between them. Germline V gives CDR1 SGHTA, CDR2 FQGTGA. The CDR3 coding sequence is TGTGCCAGCAGCTTAAGGTTTGGGGGCCGCTACAATGAGCAGTTCTTC. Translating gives CASSLRFGGRYNEQFF. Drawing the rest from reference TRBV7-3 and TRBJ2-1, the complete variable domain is GAGVSQTPSNKVTEKGKYVELRCDPISGHTALYWYRQSLGQGPEFLIYFQGTGAADDSGLPNDRFFAVRPEGSVSTLKIQRTERGDSAVYLCASSLRFGGRYNEQFFGPGTRLTVL.

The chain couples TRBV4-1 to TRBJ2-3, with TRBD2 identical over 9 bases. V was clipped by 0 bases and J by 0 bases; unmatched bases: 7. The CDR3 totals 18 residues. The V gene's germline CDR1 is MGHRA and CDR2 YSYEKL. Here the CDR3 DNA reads TGCGCCAGCAGCCAAGATCGGGCTAGCGGGGCTAGCACAGATACGCAGTATTTT. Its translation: CASSQDRASGASTDTQYF.

The DNA of the CDR3 is TGTGCCAGCAGTCGGGGAAAGGGGGCCGCCGGGGAGCTGTTTTTT. This gives the protein CASSRGKGAAGELFF. The rearrangement uses TRBV2 and TRBJ2-2; 7 nucleotides line up with TRBD1. The CDR3 spans 15 residues. With V trimmed by 5 bases and J by 6 bases, 9 bases remained unmatched. Germline loops: CDR1 SNHLY, CDR2 FYNNEI.

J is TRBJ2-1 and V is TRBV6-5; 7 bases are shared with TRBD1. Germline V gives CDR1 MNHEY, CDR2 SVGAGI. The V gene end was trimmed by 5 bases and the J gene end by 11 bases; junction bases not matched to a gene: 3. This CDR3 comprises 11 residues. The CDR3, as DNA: TGTGCCAGCAGTAGGGGGCCCAAGCAGTTCTTC. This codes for CASSRGPKQFF.

The CDR3: CASSSTQGSGELFF. The DNA for the CDR3 is TGTGCCAGCAGCTCCACTCAGGGTTCCGGGGAGCTGTTTTTT. V is TRBV13 and J is TRBJ2-2; TRBD1 is a possible D gene (5 bases). With 4 bases removed from V and 6 bases from J, the gap between germline ends came to 12 bases. In germline, CDR1 is PRHDT, CDR2 FYEKMQ (reference sequence). CDR3 size: 14 residues.

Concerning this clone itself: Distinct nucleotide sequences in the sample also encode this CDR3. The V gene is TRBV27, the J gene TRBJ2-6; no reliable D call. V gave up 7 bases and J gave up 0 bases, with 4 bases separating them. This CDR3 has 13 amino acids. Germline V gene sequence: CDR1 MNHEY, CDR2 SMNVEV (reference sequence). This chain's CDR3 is CASTLSGANVLTF. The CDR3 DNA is TGTGCCAGCACCCTCTCTGGGGCCAACGTCCTGACTTTC. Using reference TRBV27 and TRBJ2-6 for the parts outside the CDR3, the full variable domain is EAQVTQNPRYLITVTGKKLTVTCSQNMNHEYMSWYRQDPGLGLRQIYYSMNVEVTDKGDVPEGYKVSRKEKRNFPLILESPSPNQTSLYFCASTLSGANVLTFGAGSRLTVL.

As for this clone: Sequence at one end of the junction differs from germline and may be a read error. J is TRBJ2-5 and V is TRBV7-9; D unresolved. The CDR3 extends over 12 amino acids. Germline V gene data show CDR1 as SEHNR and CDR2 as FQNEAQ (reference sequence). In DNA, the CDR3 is TGTTCCAGCAGCACTAATCTAGAGACCCAGTACTTC. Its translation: CSSSTNLETQYF.

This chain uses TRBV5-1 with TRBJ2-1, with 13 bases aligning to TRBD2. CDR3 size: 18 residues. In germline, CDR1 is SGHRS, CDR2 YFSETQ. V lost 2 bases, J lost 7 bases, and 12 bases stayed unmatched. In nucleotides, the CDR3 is TGCGCCAGCAGCTTCTTACCCACTAGCGGGGGGGCGGGTAATGAGCAGTTCTTC. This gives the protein CASSFLPTSGGAGNEQFF.

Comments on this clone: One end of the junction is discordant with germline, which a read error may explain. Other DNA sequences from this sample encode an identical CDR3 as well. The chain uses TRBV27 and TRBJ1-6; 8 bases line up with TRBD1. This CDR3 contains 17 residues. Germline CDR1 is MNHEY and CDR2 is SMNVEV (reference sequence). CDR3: CASSFRQGSSYNSPLHF. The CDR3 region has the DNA TGTGCCAGCAGTTTCCGACAGGGGAGCTCCTATAATTCCCCCCTCCACTTT.

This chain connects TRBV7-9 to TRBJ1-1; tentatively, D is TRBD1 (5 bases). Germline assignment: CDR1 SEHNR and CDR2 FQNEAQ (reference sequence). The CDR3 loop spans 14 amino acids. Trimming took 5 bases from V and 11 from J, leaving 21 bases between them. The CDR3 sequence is CASSDNNPGTTAFF. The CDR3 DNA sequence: TGTGCCAGCAGCGACAACAACCCGGGGACTACCGCTTTCTTT. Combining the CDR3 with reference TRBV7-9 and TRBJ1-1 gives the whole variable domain DTGVSQNPRHKITKRGQNVTFRCDPISEHNRLYWYRQTLGQGPEFLTYFQNEAQLEKSRLLSDRFSAERPKGSFSTLEIQRTEQGDSAMYLCASSDNNPGTTAFFGQGTRLTVV.

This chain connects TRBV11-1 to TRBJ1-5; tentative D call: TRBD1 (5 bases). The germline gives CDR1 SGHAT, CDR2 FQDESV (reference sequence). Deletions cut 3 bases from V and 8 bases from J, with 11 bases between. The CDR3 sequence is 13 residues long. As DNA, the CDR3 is TGTGCCAGCAGCTTTGGCGGGGGAGAGCCCCAGCATTTT. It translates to CASSFGGGEPQHF.

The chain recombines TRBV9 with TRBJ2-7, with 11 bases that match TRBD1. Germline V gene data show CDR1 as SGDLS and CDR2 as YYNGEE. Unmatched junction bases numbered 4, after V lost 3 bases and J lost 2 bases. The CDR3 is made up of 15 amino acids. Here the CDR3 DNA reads TGTGCCAGCAGCGGGGGGACAGGGGGTGCCTACGAGCAGTACTTC. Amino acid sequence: CASSGGTGGAYEQYF. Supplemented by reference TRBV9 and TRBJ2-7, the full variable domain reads DSGVTQTPKHLITATGQRVTLRCSPRSGDLSVYWYQQSLDQGLQFLIQYYNGEERAKGNILERFSAQQFPDLHSELNLSSLELGDSALYFCASSGGTGGAYEQYFGPGTRLTVT.

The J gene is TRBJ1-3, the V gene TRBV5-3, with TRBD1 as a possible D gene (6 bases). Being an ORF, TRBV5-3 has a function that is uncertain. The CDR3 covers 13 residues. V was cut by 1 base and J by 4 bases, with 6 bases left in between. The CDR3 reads CARSLTGGNTIYF. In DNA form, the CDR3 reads TGTGCCAGAAGCTTGACAGGGGGAAACACCATATATTTT.

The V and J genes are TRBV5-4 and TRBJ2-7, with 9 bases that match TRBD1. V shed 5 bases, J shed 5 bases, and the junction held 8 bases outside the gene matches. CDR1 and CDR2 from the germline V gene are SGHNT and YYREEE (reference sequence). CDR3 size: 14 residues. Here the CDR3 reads CASSIRDRAHEQYF. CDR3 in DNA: TGTGCCAGCAGTATCCGGGACAGGGCCCACGAGCAGTACTTC.

The CDR3 here is CASSYGEASKNIQYF. Written as DNA, the CDR3 is TGTGCCAGCAGTTATGGAGAGGCCTCCAAAAACATTCAGTACTTC. The V gene is TRBV6-5, the J gene TRBJ2-4; D remains unclear. Germline V gene lookup returns CDR1 MNHEY and CDR2 SVGAGI. The V end lost 3 bases, the J end lost 2 bases, and 11 bases lay between the germline ends. The CDR3 contains 15 residues.

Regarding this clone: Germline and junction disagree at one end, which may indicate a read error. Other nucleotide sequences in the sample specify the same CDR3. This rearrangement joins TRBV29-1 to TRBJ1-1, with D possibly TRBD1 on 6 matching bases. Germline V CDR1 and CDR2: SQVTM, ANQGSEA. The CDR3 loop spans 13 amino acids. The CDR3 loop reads CSAKGQWNTEAFF. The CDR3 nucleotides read TGCAGCGCCAAAGGACAGTGGAACACTGAAGCCTTCTTT.

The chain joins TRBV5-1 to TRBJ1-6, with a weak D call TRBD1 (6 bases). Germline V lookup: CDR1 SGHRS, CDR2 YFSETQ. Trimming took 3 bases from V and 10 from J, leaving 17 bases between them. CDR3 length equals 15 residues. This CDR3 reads CASSSIGQFGSPLHF. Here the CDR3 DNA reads TGCGCCAGCAGCTCTATCGGACAGTTCGGGTCACCCCTCCACTTT.

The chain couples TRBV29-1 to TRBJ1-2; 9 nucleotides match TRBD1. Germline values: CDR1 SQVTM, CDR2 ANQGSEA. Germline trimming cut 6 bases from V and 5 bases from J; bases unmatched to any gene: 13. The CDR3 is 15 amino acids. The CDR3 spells CSVQTDRGGKYGYTF. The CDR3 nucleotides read TGCAGCGTACAAACGGACAGGGGTGGGAAATATGGCTACACCTTC.

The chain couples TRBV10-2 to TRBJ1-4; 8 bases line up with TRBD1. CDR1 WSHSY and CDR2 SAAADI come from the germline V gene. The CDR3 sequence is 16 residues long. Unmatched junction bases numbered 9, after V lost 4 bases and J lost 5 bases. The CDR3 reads CASSVSGGTGNEKLFF. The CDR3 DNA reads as TGCGCCAGCAGTGTGTCAGGGGGCACGGGGAATGAAAAACTGTTTTTT.